The rows below give T cell receptor beta chains drawn from one sample of a study of CD8 T cells in ankylosing spondylitis. TCRdb called the 5' RACE reads again in MiXCR, with one record for every CDR3 protein. In the table there are roughly 400,000 distinct CDR3 sequences, around 20% of which are singletons. Sequencing was done on a sample of blood, either unsorted or a sorted T cell fraction (not recorded which). Source of these receptors: a male donor with ankylosing spondylitis. The conserved cysteine and the conserved F or W are not part of the CDR3 here. The order of the fields is clone size, J gene, CDR3 length, V gene, CDR3 protein. Clone size is stated in some rows and not others, as once, few, many or a class when expanded.

clone size: .; J gene: TRBJ2-1; CDR3 length: 14; V gene: TRBV3-1; CDR3 protein: ASSQELVGIYNEQF
clone size: many; J gene: TRBJ2-1; CDR3 length: 15; V gene: TRBV7-2; CDR3 protein: ASSLSPGTSGINEQF
clone size: .; J gene: TRBJ2-6; CDR3 length: 14; V gene: TRBV3-1; CDR3 protein: ASSQEPGSGANVLT
clone size: .; J gene: TRBJ2-2; CDR3 length: 16; V gene: TRBV24-1; CDR3 protein: ATSDVAVTSSITGELF
clone size: many; J gene: TRBJ1-6; CDR3 length: 13; V gene: TRBV5-1; CDR3 protein: ASSLSGDINSPLH
clone size: few; J gene: TRBJ2-7; CDR3 length: 12; V gene: TRBV7-7; CDR3 protein: ASSPSPGIYEQY
clone size: few; J gene: TRBJ2-1; CDR3 length: 12; V gene: TRBV2; CDR3 protein: ASSVETAYNEQF
clone size: .; J gene: TRBJ2-2; CDR3 length: 13; V gene: TRBV7-6; CDR3 protein: ASSLDASRPGELF
clone size: few; J gene: TRBJ1-1; CDR3 length: 10; V gene: TRBV29-1; CDR3 protein: SVSRGDTEAF
clone size: .; J gene: TRBJ1-1; CDR3 length: 12; V gene: TRBV3-1; CDR3 protein: ASSQDLAQRVAF
clone size: .; J gene: TRBJ2-4; CDR3 length: 12; V gene: TRBV19; CDR3 protein: ASRDPRRRHIQY
clone size: .; J gene: TRBJ2-7; CDR3 length: 13; V gene: TRBV5-1; CDR3 protein: ASSNGRTGVYEQY
clone size: many; J gene: TRBJ1-2; CDR3 length: 10; V gene: TRBV29-1; CDR3 protein: SVEPGDYGYT
clone size: .; J gene: TRBJ2-1; CDR3 length: 12; V gene: TRBV5-1; CDR3 protein: ASSLFRGSHEQF
clone size: few; J gene: TRBJ2-3; CDR3 length: 13; V gene: TRBV7-9; CDR3 protein: ASSPLAGGQDTQY
clone size: few; J gene: TRBJ2-7; CDR3 length: 12; V gene: TRBV2; CDR3 protein: ASRDTSGHYEQY
clone size: .; J gene: TRBJ2-5; CDR3 length: 9; V gene: TRBV20-1; CDR3 protein: SARESGRCD
clone size: .; J gene: TRBJ1-5; CDR3 length: 14; V gene: TRBV28; CDR3 protein: ASSLPGGVSNQPQH
clone size: few; J gene: TRBJ2-2; CDR3 length: 12; V gene: TRBV5-6; CDR3 protein: ASRGTVNTGELF
clone size: few; J gene: TRBJ1-1; CDR3 length: 12; V gene: TRBV5-1; CDR3 protein: ASSFGQPPTEAF
clone size: .; J gene: TRBJ2-7; CDR3 length: 14; V gene: TRBV11-2; CDR3 protein: ASSSPGQVPSYEQY
clone size: .; J gene: TRBJ2-3; CDR3 length: 12; V gene: TRBV10-3; CDR3 protein: AISDLVLTDTQY
clone size: many; J gene: TRBJ1-3; CDR3 length: 12; V gene: TRBV12-3/TRBV12-4; CDR3 protein: ASSRGQTGNTIY
clone size: many; J gene: TRBJ2-2; CDR3 length: 12; V gene: TRBV11-2; CDR3 protein: ASSPQGNTGELF
clone size: few; J gene: TRBJ2-1; CDR3 length: 14; V gene: TRBV5-5; CDR3 protein: ASSFRGTGEDNEQF
clone size: few; J gene: TRBJ2-7; CDR3 length: 13; V gene: TRBV12-3/TRBV12-4; CDR3 protein: ASRHRSGQGYEQY
clone size: .; J gene: TRBJ2-7; CDR3 length: 13; V gene: TRBV9; CDR3 protein: ASSAIAGYPYEQY
clone size: .; J gene: TRBJ2-1; CDR3 length: 14; V gene: TRBV20-1; CDR3 protein: SARDLGLSSYNEQF
clone size: few; J gene: TRBJ2-1; CDR3 length: 14; V gene: TRBV5-1; CDR3 protein: ASSDLTGFSDNEQF
clone size: few; J gene: TRBJ2-1; CDR3 length: 12; V gene: TRBV30; CDR3 protein: ATLRLRSYNEQF
clone size: few; J gene: TRBJ2-7; CDR3 length: 11; V gene: TRBV20-1; CDR3 protein: SASEANSYEQY
clone size: .; J gene: TRBJ2-1; CDR3 length: 12; V gene: TRBV5-1; CDR3 protein: ASRLGPGGDEQF
clone size: .; J gene: TRBJ2-5; CDR3 length: 13; V gene: TRBV20-1; CDR3 protein: SAREAGGTGETQY
clone size: .; J gene: TRBJ2-1; CDR3 length: 13; V gene: TRBV3-1; CDR3 protein: ASSPDDRGYNEQF
clone size: .; J gene: TRBJ1-2; CDR3 length: 13; V gene: TRBV5-1; CDR3 protein: ASSGAGGKVAGYT
clone size: .; J gene: TRBJ2-3; CDR3 length: 13; V gene: TRBV5-1; CDR3 protein: ASSLIGVGTDTQY
clone size: .; J gene: TRBJ2-2; CDR3 length: 12; V gene: TRBV5-8; CDR3 protein: ASRGRTNTGELF
clone size: .; J gene: TRBJ2-7; CDR3 length: 14; V gene: TRBV19; CDR3 protein: ASSIDLLSDSYEQY
clone size: .; J gene: TRBJ1-1; CDR3 length: 11; V gene: TRBV28; CDR3 protein: ASSLWGEGAAF
clone size: many; J gene: TRBJ2-1; CDR3 length: 9; V gene: TRBV20-1; CDR3 protein: SARTTYEQF
clone size: few; J gene: TRBJ2-1; CDR3 length: 14; V gene: TRBV7-7; CDR3 protein: ASSLLGGTAYNEQF
clone size: .; J gene: TRBJ2-1; CDR3 length: 11; V gene: TRBV7-8; CDR3 protein: ASSLVAGNEQF
clone size: .; J gene: TRBJ2-5; CDR3 length: 12; V gene: TRBV25-1; CDR3 protein: ASSGGRLVETQY
clone size: few; J gene: TRBJ2-7; CDR3 length: 14; V gene: TRBV4-3; CDR3 protein: ASSQGPGQGSYEQY
clone size: many; J gene: TRBJ2-3; CDR3 length: 9; V gene: TRBV29-1; CDR3 protein: SVAGSDTQY
clone size: few; J gene: TRBJ2-7; CDR3 length: 14; V gene: TRBV28; CDR3 protein: ASSLNSGLAVHEQY
clone size: few; J gene: TRBJ2-3; CDR3 length: 11; V gene: TRBV29-1; CDR3 protein: SALTPGTDTQY
clone size: few; J gene: TRBJ1-5; CDR3 length: 12; V gene: TRBV15; CDR3 protein: ATSRDGATQPQH
clone size: .; J gene: TRBJ1-2; CDR3 length: 13; V gene: TRBV5-1; CDR3 protein: ASSLDTGVGYGYT
clone size: .; J gene: TRBJ1-5; CDR3 length: 13; V gene: TRBV5-5; CDR3 protein: ASSRTGMRNQPQH
clone size: .; J gene: TRBJ1-1; CDR3 length: 13; V gene: TRBV7-2; CDR3 protein: ASSLGRGWNTEAF
clone size: many; J gene: TRBJ2-7; CDR3 length: 14; V gene: TRBV12-3/TRBV12-4; CDR3 protein: ASSSLRGYSSYEQY
clone size: .; J gene: TRBJ2-7; CDR3 length: 12; V gene: TRBV7-9; CDR3 protein: ASSLRGASYEQY
clone size: few; J gene: TRBJ2-7; CDR3 length: 13; V gene: TRBV28; CDR3 protein: ASSLPLGDTYEQY